These 32 T cell receptor beta chains share one sample of origin, sequenced in a study of CD8 T cells in ankylosing spondylitis. Each CDR3 protein gets one entry after TCRdb re-called the 5' RACE reads with MiXCR. Of under 200,000 distinct CDR3 sequences listed, 11% are singletons. The sample taken for sequencing was blood, either unsorted or a sorted T cell fraction (not recorded which). The receptors were gathered from a male donor with ankylosing spondylitis or in good health (not recorded which).

The chain combines TRBV27 with TRBJ1-1, with a possible D match to TRBD1 (5 bases). The CDR3 has 16 amino acids. CDR1 and CDR2 (germline): MNHEY, SMNVEV (reference sequence). Trimming pared 3 bases from V and 0 bases from J, leaving 14 bases between. CDR3 sequence (DNA): TGTGCCAGCAGTTTGATGTCAGGGATGATGAACACTGAAGCTTTCTTT. Amino acid sequence: CASSLMSGMMNTEAFF.

V usage is TRBV20-1 and J usage is TRBJ1-6; 12 bases match TRBD1. Germline trimming cut 5 bases from V and 10 bases from J; bases unmatched to any gene: 9. There are 15 residues in the CDR3. Germline CDR1 reads DFQATT; CDR2 reads SNEGSKA (reference sequence). Here the CDR3 reads CSAQRGQGAGSPLHF. CDR3 nucleotides: TGCAGTGCTCAAAGGGGACAGGGGGCTGGATCACCCCTCCACTTT.

The CDR3 here is CSVPDQWTNYGYTF. The CDR3 DNA reads TGCAGCGTTCCAGACCAATGGACTAACTATGGCTACACCTTC. The chain joins TRBV29-1 to TRBJ1-2; D remains unclear. In germline, CDR1 is SQVTM, CDR2 ANQGSEA. With 5 bases removed from V and 0 bases from J, the gap between germline ends came to 13 bases. The CDR3 sequence is 14 residues long.

There are a few counts of this clonotype. V usage is TRBV4-2 and J usage is TRBJ2-5; 8 bases map to TRBD1. V was pared by 0 bases and J by 4 bases, with 7 bases of the junction left unmatched. There are 16 residues in the CDR3. The germline V gene encodes CDR1 LGHNA and CDR2 YNFKEQ. The DNA for the CDR3 is TGTGCCAGCAGCCAAGACAGGGGGCACCCCGTAGAGACCCAGTACTTC. Encoded protein: CASSQDRGHPVETQYF.

This clonotype has at least ten counts. The V call is TRBV3-1, the J call TRBJ2-3; 11 nucleotides line up with TRBD2. V trimming: 0 bases; J trimming: 1 base; junction bases outside the gene matches: 3. The CDR3 runs 17 residues. Germline V lookup: CDR1 LGHDT, CDR2 YNNKEL (reference sequence). The chain's CDR3 is CASSQDTSGGRTDTQYF. Here the CDR3 DNA reads TGTGCCAGCAGCCAAGATACTAGCGGGGGCCGCACAGATACGCAGTATTTT.

The J gene is TRBJ2-5, the V gene TRBV20-1; no firm D call. The CDR3 is 13 residues long. Trimming stripped 3 bases from V and 4 bases from J, with 12 bases between. Germline CDR1 DFQATT, CDR2 SNEGSKA (reference sequence). The chain's CDR3 is CSARERSGETQYF. Here the CDR3 DNA reads TGCAGTGCTAGGGAACGGTCGGGAGAGACCCAGTACTTC.

This clonotype showed up just a few times. V gene TRBV29-1 combines with J gene TRBJ2-5; TRBD1 is a possible D gene (5 bases). CDR1 and CDR2 (germline): SQVTM, ANQGSEA. The CDR3 runs 13 residues. V was pared by 2 bases and J by 6 bases, with 13 bases between. DNA of the CDR3: TGCAGCGTTGAAAGGCAGGGTCTTCAGACCCAGTACTTC. Translating it yields CSVERQGLQTQYF.

This clonotype showed up many times. The chain combines TRBV27 with TRBJ1-5; D gene ambiguous. Germline assignment: CDR1 MNHEY and CDR2 SMNVEV (reference sequence). This CDR3 has 12 amino acids. Trimming removed 4 bases from V and 3 bases from J, with 4 bases in between. The CDR3 is CASSSLNQPQHF. The CDR3 DNA follows: TGTGCCAGCAGTTCACTCAATCAGCCCCAGCATTTT.

This clonotype was counted ten times or more. The chain joins TRBV11-2 to TRBJ2-7; 11 bases line up with TRBD1. The CDR3 length is 16 residues. Trimming cost V 0 bases and J 2 bases; bases outside gene matches: 3. From germline, CDR1 is SGHAT and CDR2 FQNNGV. As DNA, the CDR3 is TGTGCCAGCAGCTTAGATACGGGACAGGGGGCCTACGAGCAGTACTTC. As protein: CASSLDTGQGAYEQYF.

This clonotype was detected ten times or more. This chain uses TRBV4-1 with TRBJ2-1, with 11 bases matching TRBD2. V shed 0 bases and J 7 bases; nucleotides not matched to a gene: 2. The CDR3 runs to 15 residues. The germline V gene encodes CDR1 MGHRA and CDR2 YSYEKL. This CDR3 reads CASSQEGLAVNEQFF. The CDR3 region has the DNA TGCGCCAGCAGCCAAGAGGGACTAGCGGTAAATGAGCAGTTCTTC.

About this clonotype: This may stem from a read error, because a much larger clone lies one nucleotide away. This rearrangement joins TRBV20-1 to TRBJ2-3; 7 bases are shared with TRBD1. Germline CDR1 DFQATT, CDR2 SNEGSKA (reference sequence). After removal of 8 bases from V and 4 bases from J, the junction contained 6 bases not matched to a gene. The CDR3 is 12 residues long. CDR3 coding DNA: TGCAGTACAACCGACAGGGCAGATACGCAGTATTTT. Protein: CSTTDRADTQYF.

This clonotype occurred many times. V is TRBV29-1 and J is TRBJ2-1; D gene uncertain. The V end lost 1 base, the J end lost 7 bases, and 2 bases lay between the germline ends. Germline CDR1 and CDR2: SQVTM and ANQGSEA. CDR3 size: 10 residues. CDR3 in DNA: TGCAGCGTTGAAGCTAATGAGCAGTTCTTC. Its protein product is CSVEANEQFF.

A few counts support this clonotype. The chain couples TRBV20-1 to TRBJ2-1; possibly TRBD1 for D (5 bases). The CDR3 length is 11 residues. Germline V gives CDR1 DFQATT, CDR2 SNEGSKA (reference sequence). Trimming removed 7 bases at V and 5 bases at J, with 9 bases between. CDR3 in DNA: TGCAGTGGGGGCAGAGACAATGAGCAGTTCTTC. It codes for CSGGRDNEQFF.

This clonotype was observed a handful of times. This chain links TRBV3-1 with TRBJ2-4; D could derive from TRBD1 or TRBD2 (5 bases each). The CDR3 is 17 amino acids. The V gene lost 0 bases and the J gene lost 8 bases, with 20 bases spanning the gap. Germline CDR1 is LGHDT and CDR2 is YNNKEL (reference sequence). In DNA, the CDR3 is TGTGCCAGCAGCCAAGATGTCGGGGCTAGGGGCCGCGACATTCAGTACTTC. It encodes CASSQDVGARGRDIQYF. The complete variable domain, with remaining parts taken from reference TRBV3-1 and TRBJ2-4, reads DTAVSQTPKYLVTQMGNDKSIKCEQNLGHDTMYWYKQDSKKFLKIMFSYNNKELIINETVPNRFSPKSPDKAHLNLHINSLELGDSAVYFCASSQDVGARGRDIQYFGAGTRLSVL.

This clonotype has at least ten counts. The CDR3 is CASSVNLLGQNYGYTF. The CDR3 nucleotides are TGTGCCAGCAGCGTAAACCTACTCGGACAAAACTATGGCTACACCTTC. V usage is TRBV9 and J usage is TRBJ1-2; D perhaps matches TRBD1 (5 bases). This CDR3 has 16 amino acids. Germline V gene sequence: CDR1 SGDLS, CDR2 YYNGEE. The V and J ends lost 1 base and 2 bases respectively, with 15 bases between them.

The chain recombines TRBV18 with TRBJ1-2; the D is unclear. The CDR3 consists of 14 residues. Trimming cost V 4 bases and J 0 bases, with 9 bases left between them. The germline V gene encodes CDR1 KGHSH and CDR2 LQKENI. The CDR3, as DNA: TGTGCCAGCTCACAGGAGGAGACTAACTATGGCTACACCTTC. Residues: CASSQEETNYGYTF.

This clonotype was recorded at least ten times. The chain links TRBV3-1 to TRBJ2-1, with 8 positions matching TRBD1. V lost 0 bases to trimming and J lost 2 bases; unmatched junction nucleotides: 0. CDR3 length equals 15 residues. Germline CDR1 and CDR2: LGHDT and YNNKEL (reference sequence). The CDR3 sequence: CASSQDRGPYNEQFF. Written as DNA, the CDR3 is TGTGCCAGCAGCCAAGACAGGGGGCCCTACAATGAGCAGTTCTTC.

This clonotype was counted at least ten times. The chain's CDR3 is CSVSQGSSYEQYF. The CDR3 DNA sequence: TGCAGCGTTTCGCAGGGGAGTTCCTACGAGCAGTACTTC. V and J are TRBV29-1 and TRBJ2-7, with D possibly matching TRBD1 (6 bases). Germline CDR1 and CDR2: SQVTM and ANQGSEA. The CDR3 runs 13 residues. V lost 5 bases, J lost 1 base, and 12 bases lay in between.

This clonotype was seen at least ten times. The chain uses TRBV29-1 and TRBJ2-3; 12 positions match TRBD2. Germline V gives CDR1 SQVTM, CDR2 ANQGSEA. This CDR3 region has 16 residues. V shed 0 bases, J shed 3 bases, and the junction held 4 bases outside the gene matches. CDR3 sequence (DNA): TGCAGCGTTGAAGATCGGACTAGCGGGGCTACAGATACGCAGTATTTT. Its protein product is CSVEDRTSGATDTQYF.

This clonotype was found a few times. The chain joins TRBV7-9 to TRBJ1-2; D unclear. CDR1 is SEHNR, CDR2 FQNEAQ, per germline (reference sequence). The CDR3 extends over 14 amino acids. V was clipped by 2 bases and J by 0 bases, with 7 bases between them. DNA of the CDR3: TGTGCCAGCAGCTTAATGGGGTCTAACTATGGCTACACCTTC. Protein product: CASSLMGSNYGYTF. Supplemented by reference TRBV7-9 and TRBJ1-2, the full variable domain reads DTGVSQNPRHKITKRGQNVTFRCDPISEHNRLYWYRQTLGQGPEFLTYFQNEAQLEKSRLLSDRFSAERPKGSFSTLEIQRTEQGDSAMYLCASSLMGSNYGYTFGSGTRLTVV.

This clonotype was counted at least ten times. The V call is TRBV5-1, the J call TRBJ2-5; tentative D call: TRBD1 (5 bases). The CDR3 runs 16 residues. Between the trimmed V and J ends, which lost 0 bases and 0 bases, there was a span of 12 bases. Germline CDR1 is SGHRS and CDR2 is YFSETQ. The CDR3 bases are TGCGCCAGCAGCTTGGGGGTGACAGCGTACCAAGAGACCCAGTACTTC. Translation gives CASSLGVTAYQETQYF.

The genes are TRBV7-2 and TRBJ2-2; 8 bases are a match to TRBD2. V was pared by 10 bases and J by 7 bases, with 11 bases of the junction left unmatched. The germline V gene has CDR1 SGHTA and CDR2 FQGNSA. This CDR3 spans 14 amino acids. For the CDR3, the DNA is TGTGCCATCGGCCGAGCGCGGGAGGACGGGGAGCTGTTTTTT. Protein: CAIGRAREDGELFF.

This clonotype was detected a few times. V and J are TRBV20-1 and TRBJ2-3; possible D gene TRBD2, 6 bases. Per the germline V gene, CDR1 is DFQATT and CDR2 is SNEGSKA (reference sequence). Trimming stripped 3 bases from V and 0 bases from J, with 10 bases between. This CDR3 region has 14 residues. CDR3 DNA sequence: TGCAGTGCTAGCGGGGGTGGAAGCACAGATACGCAGTATTTT. Its translation is CSASGGGSTDTQYF.

There are a few counts of this clonotype. The chain recombines TRBV14 with TRBJ1-6, with no clear D. The CDR3 is 12 amino acids. V lost 4 bases to trimming and J lost 8 bases, with 6 bases between them. The germline gives CDR1 SGHDN, CDR2 FVKESK. The CDR3 protein is CASSRRDSPLHF. The CDR3 bases are TGTGCCAGCAGCCGCCGCGATTCACCCCTCCACTTT.

There are a few counts of this clonotype. The rearrangement joins TRBV5-1 to TRBJ2-3; D gene unclear. Germline V CDR1 and CDR2: SGHRS, YFSETQ. The CDR3 has 14 amino acids. The ends were cut back, 0 bases at V and 3 bases at J, with 8 bases in the middle. CDR3: CASSLAYDTDTQYF. Here the CDR3 DNA reads TGCGCCAGCAGCTTGGCATACGATACAGATACGCAGTATTTT. Looking up the rest from reference TRBV5-1 and TRBJ2-3 gives the full variable domain: KAGVTQTPRYLIKTRGQQVTLSCSPISGHRSVSWYQQTPGQGLQFLFEYFSETQRNKGNFPGRFSGRQFSNSRSEMNVSTLELGDSALYLCASSLAYDTDTQYFGPGTRLTVL.

This clonotype was found many times. The chain combines TRBV10-3 with TRBJ2-7; perhaps TRBD1 as D (7 bases). CDR3 length equals 14 residues. Germline V gene data show CDR1 as ENHRY and CDR2 as SYGVKD. With 4 bases removed from V and 5 bases from J, the gap between germline ends came to 15 bases. The CDR3 loop reads CAISGRQGGHEQYF. DNA of the CDR3: TGTGCCATCAGTGGGAGACAGGGAGGTCACGAGCAGTACTTC.

This sequence joins TRBV5-5 and TRBJ1-4; 7 positions match TRBD1. The CDR3 runs to 16 residues. V lost 3 bases and J lost 8; bases outside the gene matches: 13. The germline gives CDR1 SGHKS, CDR2 YYEKEE (reference sequence). The CDR3 loop is CASSSGATGWQEKLFF. In DNA, the CDR3 is TGTGCCAGCAGCTCCGGAGCGACAGGGTGGCAAGAAAAACTGTTTTTT.

This clonotype was seen at least ten times. The chain couples TRBV20-1 to TRBJ2-7; D might be TRBD1 or TRBD2, each matching 5 bases. Germline CDR1 reads DFQATT; CDR2 reads SNEGSKA (reference sequence). CDR3 size: 15 residues. In nucleotides, the CDR3 is TGCAGCCCCGACCCGCCGGGGCTCCCAAACGACGAGCAGTACTTC. It encodes CSPDPPGLPNDEQYF.

Ten or more counts support this clonotype. The genes are TRBV27 and TRBJ2-7, with 13 bases fitting TRBD2. Germline V lookup: CDR1 MNHEY, CDR2 SMNVEV (reference sequence). The CDR3 has 15 amino acids. The ends lost 5 bases at V and 7 bases at J; junction bases unmatched: 8. The chain's CDR3 is CASSQGLAGVLEQYF. The CDR3, as DNA: TGTGCCAGCAGTCAAGGACTAGCGGGAGTATTGGAGCAGTACTTC.

The rearrangement uses TRBV5-1 and TRBJ1-4; the D gene is possibly TRBD1 (6 bases). Germline loops: CDR1 SGHRS, CDR2 YFSETQ. Trimming removed 1 base from V and 6 bases from J, with 10 bases in between. There are 14 residues in the CDR3. CDR3: CASSLNREHEKLFF. In nucleotides, the CDR3 is TGCGCCAGCAGCTTGAACAGGGAACATGAAAAACTGTTTTTT.

This clonotype was picked up many times. The rearrangement uses TRBV5-1 and TRBJ1-1; D remains ambiguous. V shed 0 bases and J shed 1 base, with 10 bases lying between them. CDR1 SGHRS and CDR2 YFSETQ come from the germline V gene. CDR3 length equals 15 residues. The CDR3 loop is CASSLVGSENTEAFF. The CDR3 DNA follows: TGCGCCAGCAGCTTGGTGGGGTCAGAGAACACTGAAGCTTTCTTT.

This clonotype was counted at least ten times. This chain connects TRBV12-3 or TRBV12-4 to TRBJ2-1; 7 bases align to TRBD2. Unmatched junction bases numbered 7, after V lost 5 bases and J lost 9 bases. The CDR3 contains 13 residues. The CDR3 loop is CASSPGLDSEQFF. CDR3 nucleotide sequence: TGTGCCAGCAGTCCCGGACTAGACTCTGAGCAGTTCTTC.